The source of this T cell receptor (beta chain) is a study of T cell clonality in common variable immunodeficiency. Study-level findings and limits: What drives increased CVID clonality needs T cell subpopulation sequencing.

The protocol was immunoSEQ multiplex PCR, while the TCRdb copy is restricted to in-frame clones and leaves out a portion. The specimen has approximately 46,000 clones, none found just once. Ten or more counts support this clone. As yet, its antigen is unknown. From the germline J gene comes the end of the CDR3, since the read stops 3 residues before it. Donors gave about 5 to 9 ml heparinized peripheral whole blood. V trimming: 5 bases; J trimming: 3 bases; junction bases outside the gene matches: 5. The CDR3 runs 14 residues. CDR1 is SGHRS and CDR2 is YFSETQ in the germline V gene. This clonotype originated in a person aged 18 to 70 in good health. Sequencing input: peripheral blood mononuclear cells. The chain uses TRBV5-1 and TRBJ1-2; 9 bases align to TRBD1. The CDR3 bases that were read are TGCGCCAGCAGGTCGGGACAGGGTGACTATGGC. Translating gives CASRSGQGDYG. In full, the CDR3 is CASRSGQGDYGYTF.